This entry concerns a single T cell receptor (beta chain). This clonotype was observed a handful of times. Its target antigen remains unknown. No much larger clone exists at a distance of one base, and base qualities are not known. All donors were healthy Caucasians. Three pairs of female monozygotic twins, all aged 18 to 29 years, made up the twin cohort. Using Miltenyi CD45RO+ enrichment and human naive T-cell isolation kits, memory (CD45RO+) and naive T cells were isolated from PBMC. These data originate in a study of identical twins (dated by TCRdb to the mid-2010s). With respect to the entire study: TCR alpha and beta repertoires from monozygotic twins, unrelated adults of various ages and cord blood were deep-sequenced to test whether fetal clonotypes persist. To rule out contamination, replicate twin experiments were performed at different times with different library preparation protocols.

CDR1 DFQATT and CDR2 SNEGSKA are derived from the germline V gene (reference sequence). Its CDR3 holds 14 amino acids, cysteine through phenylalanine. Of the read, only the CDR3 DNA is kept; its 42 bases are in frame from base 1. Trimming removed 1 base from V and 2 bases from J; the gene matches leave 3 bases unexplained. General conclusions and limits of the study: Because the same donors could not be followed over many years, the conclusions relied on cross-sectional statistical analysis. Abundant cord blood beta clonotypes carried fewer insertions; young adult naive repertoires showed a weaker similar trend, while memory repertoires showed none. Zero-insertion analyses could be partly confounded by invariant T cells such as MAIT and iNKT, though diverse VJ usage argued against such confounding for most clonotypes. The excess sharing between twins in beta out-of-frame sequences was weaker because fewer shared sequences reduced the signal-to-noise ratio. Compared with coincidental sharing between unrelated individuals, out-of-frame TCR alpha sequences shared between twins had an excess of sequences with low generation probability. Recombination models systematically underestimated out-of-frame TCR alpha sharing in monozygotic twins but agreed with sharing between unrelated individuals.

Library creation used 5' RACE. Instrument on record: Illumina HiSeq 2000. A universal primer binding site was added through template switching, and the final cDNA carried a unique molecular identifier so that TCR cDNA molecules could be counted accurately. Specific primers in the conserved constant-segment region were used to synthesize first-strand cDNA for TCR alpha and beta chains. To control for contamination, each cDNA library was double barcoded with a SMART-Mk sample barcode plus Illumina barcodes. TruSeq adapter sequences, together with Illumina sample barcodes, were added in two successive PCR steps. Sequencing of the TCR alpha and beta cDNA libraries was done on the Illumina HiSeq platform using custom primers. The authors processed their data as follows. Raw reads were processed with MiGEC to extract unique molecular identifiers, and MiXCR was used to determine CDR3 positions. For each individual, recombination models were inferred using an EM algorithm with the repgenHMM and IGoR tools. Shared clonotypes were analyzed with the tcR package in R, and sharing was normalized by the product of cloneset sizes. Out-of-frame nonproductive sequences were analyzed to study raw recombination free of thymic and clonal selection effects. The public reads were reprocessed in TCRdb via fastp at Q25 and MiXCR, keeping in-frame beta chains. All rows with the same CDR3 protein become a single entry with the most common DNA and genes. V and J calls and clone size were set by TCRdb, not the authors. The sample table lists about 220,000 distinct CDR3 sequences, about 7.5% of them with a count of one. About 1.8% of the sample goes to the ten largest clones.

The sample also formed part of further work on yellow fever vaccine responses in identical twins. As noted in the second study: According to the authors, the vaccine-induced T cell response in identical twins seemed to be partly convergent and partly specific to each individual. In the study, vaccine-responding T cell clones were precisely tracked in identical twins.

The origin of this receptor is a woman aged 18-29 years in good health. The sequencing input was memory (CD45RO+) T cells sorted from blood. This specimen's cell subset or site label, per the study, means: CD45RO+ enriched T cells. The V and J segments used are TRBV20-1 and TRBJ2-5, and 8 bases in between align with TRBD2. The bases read TGCAGTGCTAGAGTCGGGGGGGATCAAGAGACCCAGTACTTC. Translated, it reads CSARVGGDQETQYF.